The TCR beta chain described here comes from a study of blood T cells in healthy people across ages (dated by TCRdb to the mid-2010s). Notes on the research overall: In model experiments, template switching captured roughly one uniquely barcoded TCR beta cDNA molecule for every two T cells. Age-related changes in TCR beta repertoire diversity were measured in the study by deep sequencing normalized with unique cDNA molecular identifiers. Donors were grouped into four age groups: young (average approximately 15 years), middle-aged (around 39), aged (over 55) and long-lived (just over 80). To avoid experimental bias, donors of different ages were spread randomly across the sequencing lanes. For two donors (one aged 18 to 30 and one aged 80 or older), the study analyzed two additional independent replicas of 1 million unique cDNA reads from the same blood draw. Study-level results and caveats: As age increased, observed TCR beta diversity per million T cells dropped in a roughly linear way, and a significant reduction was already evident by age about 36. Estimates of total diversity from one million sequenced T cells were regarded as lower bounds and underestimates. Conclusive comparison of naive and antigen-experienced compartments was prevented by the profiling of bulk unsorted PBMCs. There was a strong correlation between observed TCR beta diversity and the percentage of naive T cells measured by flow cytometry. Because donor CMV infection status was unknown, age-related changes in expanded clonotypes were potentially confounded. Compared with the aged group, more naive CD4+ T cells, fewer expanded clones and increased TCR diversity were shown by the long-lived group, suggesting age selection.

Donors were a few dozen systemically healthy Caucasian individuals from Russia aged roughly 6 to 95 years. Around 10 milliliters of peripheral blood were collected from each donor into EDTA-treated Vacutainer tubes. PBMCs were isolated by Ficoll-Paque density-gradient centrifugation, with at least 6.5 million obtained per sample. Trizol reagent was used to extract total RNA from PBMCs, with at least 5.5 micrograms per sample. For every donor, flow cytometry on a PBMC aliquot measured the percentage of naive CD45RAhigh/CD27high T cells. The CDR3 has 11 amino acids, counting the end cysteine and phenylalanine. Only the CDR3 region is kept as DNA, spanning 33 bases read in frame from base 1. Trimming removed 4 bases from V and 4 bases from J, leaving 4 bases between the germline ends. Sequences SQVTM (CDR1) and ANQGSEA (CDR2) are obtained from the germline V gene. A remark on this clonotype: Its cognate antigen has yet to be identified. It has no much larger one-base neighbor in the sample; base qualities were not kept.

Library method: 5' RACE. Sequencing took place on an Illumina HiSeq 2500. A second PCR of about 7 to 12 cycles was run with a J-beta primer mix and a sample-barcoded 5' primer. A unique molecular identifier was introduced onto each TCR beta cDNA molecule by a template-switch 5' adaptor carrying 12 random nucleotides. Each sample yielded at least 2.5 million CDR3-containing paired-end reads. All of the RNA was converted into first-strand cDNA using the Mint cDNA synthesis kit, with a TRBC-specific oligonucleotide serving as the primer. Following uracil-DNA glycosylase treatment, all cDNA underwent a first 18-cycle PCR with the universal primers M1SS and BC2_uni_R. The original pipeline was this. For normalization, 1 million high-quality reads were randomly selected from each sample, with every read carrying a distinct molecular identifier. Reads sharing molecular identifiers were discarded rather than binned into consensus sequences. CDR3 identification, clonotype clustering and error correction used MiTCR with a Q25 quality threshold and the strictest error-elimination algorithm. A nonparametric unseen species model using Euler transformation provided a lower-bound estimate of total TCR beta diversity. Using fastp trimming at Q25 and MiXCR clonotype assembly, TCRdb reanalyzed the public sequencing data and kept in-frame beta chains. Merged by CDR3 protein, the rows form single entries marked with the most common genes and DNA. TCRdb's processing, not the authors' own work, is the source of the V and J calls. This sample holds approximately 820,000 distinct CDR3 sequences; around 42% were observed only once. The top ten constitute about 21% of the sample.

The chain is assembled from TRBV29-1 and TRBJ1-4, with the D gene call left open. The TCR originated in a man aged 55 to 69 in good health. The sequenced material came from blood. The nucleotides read TGCAGCGTTGGAGTTAATGAAAAACTGTTTTTT. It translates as CSVGVNEKLFF.